This TCR beta chain is from a study of shared clonotypes between healthy human individuals (dated by TCRdb to the early 2020s). With regard to the full study: The cohort included a few men and a couple of women between 18 and 49 years of age. Per donor, three plates each were used for CD4 naive and CD4 memory, two for CD8 naive, and one for CD8 memory. Blood TCR repertoires of about 5 healthy adults were deeply sequenced to estimate repertoire size and the extent of clonotype sharing between individuals. Different laboratories and diverse techniques were used to prepare libraries and sequence TCR repertoires, to increase sequencing depth and limit assay-specific biases. Per donor, leukapheresis produced somewhere between about 0.9 and 9.5 billion PBMCs.

CD8 naive samples were CD45RO-negative cells positively selected for CCR7, giving a CD45RA+CCR7+ population that excluded TemRA cells. Healthy HIV-negative adults with no recently reported acute infections or vaccinations were included as donors. Every donor was a Caucasian adult residing in Nashville, Tennessee, USA. After blood collection by leukapheresis, PBMCs were isolated using Ficoll-Histopaque density gradient centrifugation and then cryopreserved in the vapor phase of liquid nitrogen. Analytical flow cytometry was used to check the purity and quantity of every magnetically sorted T cell population. Genomic DNA was isolated from each sorted fraction and quantified by UV absorbance on a Nanodrop 2000c. General study outcomes and caveats: The small number of donors limited the genetic and exposure-history diversity represented. Based on pairwise subsampling, the degree of clonotype sharing among donors was expected to be affected by sequencing depth. Naive subsets generally had larger estimated clonotype richness than memory subsets did. Sampling was restricted to blood, and TCR repertoires in tissue are likely to differ from TCR repertoires in blood. Incomplete sequencing was indicated by rarefaction of sorted-subset datasets, despite the large sequencing depth. Higher generation probabilities were observed for clonotypes shared by all four sorted-subset donors than for non-shared clonotypes. Across several donors, 5% to 6% of naive CD4, over 3% of naive CD8, approximately 2.5% of memory CD4, and about 0.44% of memory CD8 clonotypes were shared.

TCR CDR3 regions were amplified from genomic DNA by multiplex PCR using the deep immunoSEQ assay. Extracted genomic DNA from each cell subset was distributed evenly across all wells of several immunoSEQ 96-well plates, and each plate was treated as a replicate. For sorted subsets, each replicate PCR was loaded with around 200 ng genomic DNA, equivalent to about 33,000 T cell genomes. Purified libraries were measured with a Qubit 3.0 fluorometer, size-checked on a Bioanalyzer 2100, and measured again with the KAPA Library Quantification kit. A separate single-read 150-cycle Illumina NextSeq 550 flow cell was used to sequence each immunoSEQ 96-well plate. On the study's bioinformatics: Because the immunoSEQ output held only junctional sequences and lacked quality scores, the filtering could not match the filtering applied to full-length reads. To assign V/J genes and CDR3, sequences were annotated against IMGT germline references using PyIR, a Python wrapper for IgBLAST v1.9. Reads were removed for weak V/J assignments (E-value above 1e-6), missing CDR3, stop codons, out-of-frame junctions, or ambiguous translated residues. A V3J clonotype was defined by an identical inferred V gene, J gene, and CDR3 amino acid sequence. Percentage overlap between repertoires was computed as shared unique clonotypes divided by the size of the smaller repertoire. Richness of each repertoire was evaluated using RTK rarefaction, the Chao1 estimator, and Recon v2.1 estimates of unobserved clonotypes. Generation probabilities were computed with OLGA for all TCRbeta clonotypes obtained by the gDNA method from a few donors. Here the immuneACCESS table is served through TCRdb, limited to in-frame sequences with V and J called. Missing clones are a known gap in these copies; in checked studies unresolved V genes cover under half, and the rest lacks a known reason. V and J calls and clone size are copied from that table; D and trimming were computed from the DNA. Recorded for this sample are roughly 850,000 clones; just over 95% of them occurred a single time. Of the sample, 0.2% to 0.25% is held by the ten largest clones.

As concerns this clone: This clone's antigen is unknown. Base qualities are not at hand, and no much larger clone is one base apart.

Inclusive of the bounding cysteine and phenylalanine, the CDR3 is 13 residues long. The only DNA kept is the CDR3, 39 bases in frame from the first base. Taken from the germline V gene, the CDR1 and CDR2 loops are SGHTA and FQGNSA. The junction carries 11 bases between V and J, which are trimmed by 5 bases and 7 bases respectively. The TCR originated in a man under 40 in good health. The sequence joins TRBV7-2 to TRBJ2-2, with the D gene call left open. Sample: naive CD8+ T cells sorted from blood. The cell subset or site label of this sample denotes: CD45RA+CCR7+. The DNA is TGTGCCAGCAGCCTCGGGTTTGGCGGGGAGCTGTTTTTT. This yields the protein CASSLGFGGELFF.